Each of the 31 T cell receptor beta chains below was sequenced from the same sample in a study of post-analysis software for immune sequencing data. Study results and limitations: Patients showed TRBV5-6, TRBV5-1 and TRBV20-1 among five TRBV segments more frequent than in controls.

Included in the TCR beta cDNA libraries were unique molecular identifiers. TCRdb re-derived calls from the PCR reads in MiXCR, one entry per CDR3 protein. The table has about 770,000 distinct CDR3 sequences, about 43% seen once; the top ten hold 4.9%. Their recognized antigens are unknown. The sample consisted of blood. These receptors came from a girl aged 10-17 years with multiple sclerosis.

V usage is TRBV30 and J usage is TRBJ2-7, with D perhaps TRBD2 (5 bases). The J call may not be correct, given that the DNA end is closer to TRBJ2-5. Germline-derived CDR1 and CDR2 are GTSNPN and SVGIG (reference sequence). This CDR3 spans 11 amino acids. CDR3 bases: TGTGCCTGGAGCGGGAAAGAGACCCAGTACTTC. Residues: CAWSGKETQYF.

The gene calls are TRBV20-1 and TRBJ2-3, with unresolved D. There are 17 residues in the CDR3. Germline CDR1 and CDR2: DFQATT and SNEGSKA (reference sequence). V lost 3 bases, J lost 2 bases, and 21 bases lay in between. This chain's CDR3 is CSASTVRIPANTDTQYF. The CDR3 nucleotides read TGCAGTGCTAGTACGGTCCGAATCCCCGCTAACACAGATACGCAGTATTTT.

This chain links TRBV20-1 with TRBJ2-1, with no clear D. The germline gives CDR1 DFQATT, CDR2 SNEGSKA (reference sequence). V was trimmed by 7 bases and J by 4 bases, leaving 17 bases between them. There are 14 residues in the CDR3. The CDR3, as DNA: TGCAGTGGAGCCAGGCAGGTCCTATACAATGAGCAGTTCTTC. Translating gives CSGARQVLYNEQFF.

This clonotype was recorded a few times. The chain links TRBV7-9 to TRBJ2-3; 7 bases fit TRBD2. This CDR3 region has 16 residues. V dropped 6 bases and J dropped 4; count of bases not matched to a gene: 13. Germline V lookup: CDR1 SEHNR, CDR2 FQNEAQ (reference sequence). CDR3 nucleotides: TGTGCCAGCAGTTTTCTGGGAGGGCCGGGGTCAGATACGCAGTATTTT. It specifies CASSFLGGPGSDTQYF. Full variable domain (remainder filled in from reference TRBV7-9 and TRBJ2-3): DTGVSQNPRHKITKRGQNVTFRCDPISEHNRLYWYRQTLGQGPEFLTYFQNEAQLEKSRLLSDRFSAERPKGSFSTLEIQRTEQGDSAMYLCASSFLGGPGSDTQYFGPGTRLTVL.

This clonotype was seen more than once but under ten times. The chain joins TRBV5-1 to TRBJ2-7; 8 bases match TRBD1. Trimming removed 4 bases from V and 4 bases from J; junction bases left unmatched: 10. This CDR3 contains 15 residues. Germline assignment: CDR1 SGHRS and CDR2 YFSETQ. Written as DNA, the CDR3 is TGCGCCAGCAGCCGACTCTCCGGGACAGGATACGAGCAGTACTTC. Encoded protein: CASSRLSGTGYEQYF.

With regard to this clonotype: Germline is not matched at one junction end, which may reflect a read error. The chain carries TRBV6-1 and TRBJ2-5, with 8 bases aligning to TRBD2. Germline CDR1 is MNHNS and CDR2 is SASEGT. The CDR3 sequence is 14 residues long. The CDR3 here is CASSKAGVVNEQYF. CDR3 bases: TGTGCCAGCAGTAAAGCGGGAGTGGTTAATGAGCAGTACTTC.

This chain links TRBV20-1 with TRBJ2-5, with 12 bases lining up with TRBD2. V lost 5 bases and J lost 4; bases outside the gene matches: 14. The CDR3 runs to 17 residues. The V gene's germline CDR1 is DFQATT and CDR2 SNEGSKA (reference sequence). The CDR3 here is CSAGGGTSGRWGETQYF. The CDR3 coding sequence is TGCAGTGCTGGTGGGGGGACTAGCGGGCGGTGGGGAGAGACCCAGTACTTC.

The chain uses TRBV4-2 and TRBJ2-1, with unresolved D. The V gene lost 0 bases and the J gene lost 5 bases, with 17 bases spanning the gap. The germline V gene encodes CDR1 LGHNA and CDR2 YNFKEQ. The CDR3 consists of 17 residues. CDR3 sequence reads: CASSQENIHGENNEQFF. CDR3 DNA: TGTGCCAGCAGCCAAGAAAATATACACGGAGAAAACAATGAGCAGTTCTTC.

The chain combines TRBV10-3 with TRBJ2-7; possibly TRBD1 for D (7 bases). The J call is in doubt because the DNA end fits TRBJ2-5 better. The CDR3 contains 13 residues. Germline CDR1 is ENHRY and CDR2 is SYGVKD. The CDR3 sequence: CAISGAQGGTQYF. The CDR3 DNA follows: TGTGCCATCAGTGGGGCCCAGGGGGGGACCCAGTACTTC.

The chain recombines TRBV15 with TRBJ2-4, with 7 bases lining up with TRBD2. J lost 7 bases, V lost 0 bases, and 3 bases had no gene match. Per germline, CDR1 LNHNV and CDR2 YYDKDF (reference sequence). This CDR3 contains 14 residues. This chain's CDR3 is CATSRDPGRNIQYF. DNA of the CDR3: TGTGCCACCAGCAGAGACCCCGGGAGGAACATTCAGTACTTC.

The chain links TRBV7-8 to TRBJ2-5; D is unclear. V was trimmed by 0 bases and J by 2 bases, leaving 16 bases between them. Germline V gene lookup returns CDR1 SGHVS and CDR2 FQNEAQ. The CDR3 is 17 amino acids. CDR3 protein: CASSLARVASAQETQYF. The CDR3 coding sequence is TGTGCCAGCAGCTTAGCAAGAGTAGCTTCGGCACAAGAGACCCAGTACTTC. The full variable domain, with the rest looked up from reference TRBV7-8 and TRBJ2-5, is GAGVSQSPRYKVAKRGQDVALRCDPISGHVSLFWYQQALGQGPEFLTYFQNEAQLDKSGLPSDRFFAERPEGSVSTLKIQRTQQEDSAVYLCASSLARVASAQETQYFGPGTRLLVL.

DNA for the CDR3: TGTGCCAGCAGTCGGGCCGGGGGACAGCTCCAAGAGACCCAGTACTTC. Its translation is CASSRAGGQLQETQYF. The chain uses TRBV12-3 or TRBV12-4 and TRBJ2-5; the D gene is possibly TRBD1 (7 bases). V gave up 5 bases and J gave up 1 base, with 17 bases separating them. This CDR3 comprises 16 residues.

This clonotype was recorded only once. The DNA of the CDR3 is TGCAGCTCAAAGACCAGTAACACCGGGGAGCTGTTTTTT. Translating it yields CSSKTSNTGELFF. The rearrangement uses TRBV29-1 and TRBJ2-2; the D is unclear. V was clipped by 8 bases and J by 2 bases, with 12 bases between them. The CDR3 runs 13 residues. From germline, CDR1 is SQVTM and CDR2 ANQGSEA.

This chain links TRBV20-1 with TRBJ2-1; TRBD2 agrees at 8 bases. The germline V gene has CDR1 DFQATT and CDR2 SNEGSKA (reference sequence). The junction had 12 bases not matched to a gene; V was cut back by 3 bases and J by 2 bases. The CDR3 has 17 residues. As DNA, the CDR3 is TGCAGTGCTAGGGTCAGCGGGAGCTTGAAGGCCTACAATGAGCAGTTCTTC. Translation gives CSARVSGSLKAYNEQFF.

The V gene is TRBV18, the J gene TRBJ1-2; unclear D gene. Trimming left V 4 bases short and J 6 bases short, with 12 bases between. The germline gives CDR1 KGHSH, CDR2 LQKENI. The CDR3 is made up of 13 amino acids. The CDR3 DNA follows: TGTGCCAGCTCACTTATCTCCGGCGATGGCTACACCTTC. Translating it yields CASSLISGDGYTF. Variable domain in full (rest from reference TRBV18 and TRBJ1-2): NAGVMQNPRHLVRRRGQEARLRCSPMKGHSHVYWYRQLPEEGLKFMVYLQKENIIDESGMPKERFSAEFPKEGPSILRIQQVVRGDSAAYFCASSLISGDGYTFGSGTRLTVV.

This chain uses TRBV7-9 with TRBJ1-2; D not resolved. Germline CDR1 SEHNR, CDR2 FQNEAQ (reference sequence). The CDR3 consists of 15 residues. With 3 bases removed from V and 8 bases from J, the gap between germline ends came to 19 bases. The CDR3, as DNA: TGTGCCAGCAGCTTCAACGGGAGGGCTAGAGGAGGCTACACCTTC. Translated: CASSFNGRARGGYTF.

This chain uses TRBV12-3 or TRBV12-4 with TRBJ2-7, with D perhaps TRBD1 (6 bases). Trimming left V 6 bases short and J 6 bases short, with 15 bases between. The CDR3 has 13 residues. The CDR3 DNA follows: TGTGCCAGCAGGCCCTACAGGGTCGGCGAGCAGTACTTC. This gives the protein CASRPYRVGEQYF.

This clonotype was detected only a few times. The chain uses TRBV5-1 and TRBJ1-2; TRBD1 aligns across 11 bases. From germline, CDR1 is SGHRS and CDR2 YFSETQ. The CDR3 has 14 amino acids. V shed 2 bases, J shed 8 bases, and the junction held 5 bases outside the gene matches. The CDR3 bases are TGCGCCAGCAGCTTTCGGACAGGGGGCGACGGCTACACCTTC. Translating gives CASSFRTGGDGYTF.

This sequence joins TRBV5-1 and TRBJ2-5, with D perhaps given as TRBD1 or TRBD2 (5 bases each). The V end was cut by 4 bases, the J end by 7 bases, with 14 bases between. The CDR3 has 13 amino acids. CDR1 is SGHRS, CDR2 YFSETQ, per germline. Here the CDR3 DNA reads TGCGCCAGCAGCGGGGGAGAGTGCGTGACCCAGTACTTC. Translation: CASSGGECVTQYF.

This clonotype was picked up a small number of times. CDR3 nucleotide sequence: TGCAGTGCTAGATCCCCGAACAGATTCTACGAGCAGTACTTC. Encoded protein: CSARSPNRFYEQYF. This chain joins TRBV20-1 and TRBJ2-7; D remains ambiguous. V lost 2 bases and J lost 3, with 14 bases in between. This CDR3 region has 14 residues. Germline lookup yields CDR1 DFQATT and CDR2 SNEGSKA (reference sequence).

This clonotype was observed a few times. This chain uses TRBV2 with TRBJ2-5; weak D call: TRBD2 (6 bases). Germline V lookup: CDR1 SNHLY, CDR2 FYNNEI. Trimming stripped 3 bases from V and 2 bases from J, with 10 bases between. CDR3 size: 14 residues. CDR3 residues: CASSDGLLQETQYF. Written as DNA, the CDR3 is TGTGCCAGCAGTGACGGACTACTACAAGAGACCCAGTACTTC.

This rearrangement joins TRBV5-4 to TRBJ2-3; 8 nucleotides agree with TRBD2. This CDR3 has 15 residues. V lost 0 bases, J lost 5 bases, and 5 bases stayed unmatched. CDR1 and CDR2 (germline): SGHNT, YYREEE (reference sequence). Written as DNA, the CDR3 is TGTGCCAGCAGCTTGGCCAGCGGGAGAGTAGATACGCAGTATTTT. It is translated as CASSLASGRVDTQYF.

CDR3 loop: CASTPTGAGLTSYEQYF. The CDR3 DNA is TGTGCCAGCACTCCTACGGGGGCAGGGCTCACCTCCTACGAGCAGTACTTC. V is TRBV6-6 and J is TRBJ2-7, with D possibly called TRBD1 or TRBD2 (6 bases each). V was clipped by 7 bases and J by 0 bases, with 22 bases between them. Germline V gene sequence: CDR1 MNHNY, CDR2 SVGAGI (reference sequence). This CDR3 comprises 17 residues.

This rearrangement joins TRBV4-1 to TRBJ2-7; 9 bases align to TRBD1. Trimming removed 0 bases from V and 1 base from J; junction bases left unmatched: 4. Germline values: CDR1 MGHRA, CDR2 YSYEKL. The CDR3 length is 16 residues. CDR3 in amino acids: CASSQEYRGRSYEQYF. DNA for the CDR3: TGCGCCAGCAGCCAAGAGTACAGGGGGCGATCCTACGAGCAGTACTTC.

On this clonotype itself: At one of its ends the junction is not consistent with the germline gene, which may arise from a read error. The chain links TRBV12-3 or TRBV12-4 to TRBJ2-7; TRBD2 is a possible D gene (6 bases). The CDR3 covers 14 residues. CDR3 residues: CASSSSVGAYVQYF. The CDR3 DNA reads TGTGCCAGCAGCTCTAGCGTGGGTGCCTACGTGCAGTACTTC.

This clonotype was observed a handful of times. The J gene is TRBJ2-5, the V gene TRBV5-1; a possible D gene is TRBD1 (6 bases). The CDR3 totals 15 residues. Germline lookup yields CDR1 SGHRS and CDR2 YFSETQ. The ends were cut back, 0 bases at V and 5 bases at J, with 14 bases in the middle. CDR3 region: CASSLGPGVRETQYF. The CDR3 nucleotides are TGCGCCAGCAGCTTGGGGCCAGGGGTACGGGAGACCCAGTACTTC.

This clonotype has more than one count but fewer than ten. The V call is TRBV6-5, the J call TRBJ2-7, with D perhaps TRBD2 (6 bases). This CDR3 contains 16 residues. Trimming took 0 bases from V and 4 from J, leaving 16 bases between them. Germline V CDR1 and CDR2: MNHEY, SVGAGI. The CDR3, as DNA: TGTGCCAGCAGTTACTCGACGGCGGGAATAGGGTACGAGCAGTACTTC. It translates to CASSYSTAGIGYEQYF.

The chain uses TRBV7-9 and TRBJ1-2; tentative D call: TRBD1 (5 bases). V was shortened by 4 bases and J by 7 bases, with 19 bases between the two germline ends. CDR1 and CDR2 from the germline V gene are SEHNR and FQNEAQ (reference sequence). This CDR3 has 15 residues. CDR3 in amino acids: CASSSSRGGPVGYTF. The CDR3 coding sequence is TGTGCCAGCAGCTCAAGTAGGGGAGGACCGGTTGGCTACACCTTC. The complete variable domain, with remaining parts taken from reference TRBV7-9 and TRBJ1-2, reads DTGVSQNPRHKITKRGQNVTFRCDPISEHNRLYWYRQTLGQGPEFLTYFQNEAQLEKSRLLSDRFSAERPKGSFSTLEIQRTEQGDSAMYLCASSSSRGGPVGYTFGSGTRLTVV.

This rearrangement joins TRBV12-3 or TRBV12-4 to TRBJ2-3; 8 bases match TRBD2. V was clipped by 2 bases and J by 5 bases; unmatched bases: 6. This CDR3 spans 15 amino acids. CDR3 region: CASSLTAGAGDTQYF. CDR3 coding DNA: TGTGCCAGCAGTTTAACAGCGGGAGCCGGAGATACGCAGTATTTT.

The CDR3 bases are TGTGCCAGCAGTTTAGGAGGACTAGCGGTTGTGGAGACCCAGTACTTC. This translates into CASSLGGLAVVETQYF. V is TRBV12-3 or TRBV12-4 and J is TRBJ2-5; 10 bases line up with TRBD2. After removal of 1 base from V and 5 bases from J, the junction contained 7 bases not matched to a gene. CDR3 length: 16 residues.

This clonotype has just one count. This sequence joins TRBV7-2 and TRBJ2-7; D is uncertain. The V gene's germline CDR1 is SGHTA and CDR2 FQGNSA. The germline V and J ends were trimmed by 2 bases and 5 bases, with 10 bases remaining between them. This CDR3 is built from 13 residues. CDR3 residues: CASSLHGSDEQYF. As DNA, the CDR3 is TGTGCCAGCAGCTTACACGGGTCCGACGAGCAGTACTTC.